A selection of T cell receptor beta chains follows, all from one sample in a study of patients with pleural tuberculosis. TCRdb called the reads again in MiXCR, with one record for every CDR3 protein. In the table there are under 65,000 distinct CDR3 sequences, approximately 7.9% of which are singletons. The receptors were gathered from a human donor with pleural tuberculosis. Each CDR3 is given with its conserved first and last residue. Fields, in order: CDR3 length, V gene, J gene, clone size, D gene, CDR3 protein, CDR3 DNA. A D gene is named only where the DNA matches it firmly. Clone size appears in some rows only: once, few, many, or a class for an expanded clone.

cdr3_length: 12
v_call: TRBV29-1
j_call: TRBJ2-1
clone_size: few
d_call: .
cdr3_aa: CSVERVYNEQFF
cdr3_nt: TGCAGCGTTGAGCGGGTCTACAATGAGCAGTTCTTC

cdr3_length: 11
v_call: TRBV27
j_call: TRBJ1-1
clone_size: many
d_call: .
cdr3_aa: CASITPQGAFF
cdr3_nt: TGTGCCAGCATTACCCCCCAGGGAGCTTTCTTT

cdr3_length: 15
v_call: TRBV20-1
j_call: TRBJ2-3
clone_size: medium-sized
d_call: TRBD2
cdr3_aa: CSASARTSESDTQYF
cdr3_nt: TGCAGTGCTAGCGCCAGGACTAGCGAATCAGATACGCAGTATTTT

cdr3_length: 14
v_call: TRBV19
j_call: TRBJ1-1
clone_size: .
d_call: .
cdr3_aa: CASSRVGMGTEAFF
cdr3_nt: TGTGCCAGTAGTCGTGTGGGGATGGGGACTGAAGCTTTCTTT

cdr3_length: 15
v_call: TRBV28
j_call: TRBJ1-1
clone_size: many
d_call: .
cdr3_aa: CASSTPGRPYAEAFF
cdr3_nt: TGTGCCAGCAGTACCCCTGGACGGCCCTATGCTGAAGCTTTCTTT

cdr3_length: 16
v_call: TRBV12-3/TRBV12-4
j_call: TRBJ2-2
clone_size: many
d_call: .
cdr3_aa: CASTPGGAPNTGELFF
cdr3_nt: TGTGCCAGCACCCCTGGGGGGGCACCGAACACCGGGGAGCTGTTTTTT

cdr3_length: 13
v_call: TRBV20-1
j_call: TRBJ1-1
clone_size: many
d_call: .
cdr3_aa: CSASGGRNTEAFF
cdr3_nt: TGCAGTGCTAGCGGAGGGCGGAACACTGAAGCTTTCTTT

cdr3_length: 14
v_call: TRBV18
j_call: TRBJ1-1
clone_size: many
d_call: .
cdr3_aa: CASSPPSLGTEAFF
cdr3_nt: TGTGCCAGCTCACCACCGAGTCTGGGCACTGAAGCTTTCTTT

cdr3_length: 16
v_call: TRBV12-3/TRBV12-4
j_call: TRBJ1-4
clone_size: .
d_call: TRBD1
cdr3_aa: CASSRRGTGHNEKLFF
cdr3_nt: TGTGCCAGCAGTAGGAGAGGGACAGGGCATAATGAAAAACTGTTTTTT

cdr3_length: 16
v_call: TRBV11-1
j_call: TRBJ2-1
clone_size: many
d_call: .
cdr3_aa: CASSTNQGWRRNEQFF
cdr3_nt: TGTGCCAGCAGCACGAACCAGGGATGGAGGAGGAATGAGCAGTTCTTC

cdr3_length: 15
v_call: TRBV4-2
j_call: TRBJ1-1
clone_size: many
d_call: .
cdr3_aa: CASSQDLGERTEAFF
cdr3_nt: TGTGCCAGCAGCCAAGATCTAGGGGAGAGAACTGAAGCTTTCTTT

cdr3_length: 14
v_call: TRBV12-5
j_call: TRBJ1-5
clone_size: many
d_call: .
cdr3_aa: CASTTLTGRQPQHF
cdr3_nt: TGTGCTAGCACGACTCTCACAGGGCGTCAGCCCCAGCATTTT

cdr3_length: 14
v_call: TRBV9
j_call: TRBJ2-1
clone_size: .
d_call: .
cdr3_aa: CASSDAGAYNEQFF
cdr3_nt: TGTGCCAGCAGCGATGCAGGGGCCTACAATGAGCAGTTCTTC

cdr3_length: 12
v_call: TRBV20-1
j_call: TRBJ2-1
clone_size: .
d_call: TRBD1
cdr3_aa: CSSGGLHNEQFF
cdr3_nt: TGCAGTTCAGGGGGCCTTCACAATGAGCAGTTCTTC

cdr3_length: 16
v_call: TRBV28
j_call: TRBJ2-3
clone_size: many
d_call: TRBD2
cdr3_aa: CASRPILAGGADTQYF
cdr3_nt: TGTGCCAGCAGACCTATACTAGCGGGAGGGGCAGATACGCAGTATTTT

cdr3_length: 13
v_call: TRBV29-1
j_call: TRBJ1-1
clone_size: .
d_call: TRBD1
cdr3_aa: CSATVPGQGEAFF
cdr3_nt: TGCAGCGCAACCGTCCCGGGACAGGGTGAAGCTTTCTTT